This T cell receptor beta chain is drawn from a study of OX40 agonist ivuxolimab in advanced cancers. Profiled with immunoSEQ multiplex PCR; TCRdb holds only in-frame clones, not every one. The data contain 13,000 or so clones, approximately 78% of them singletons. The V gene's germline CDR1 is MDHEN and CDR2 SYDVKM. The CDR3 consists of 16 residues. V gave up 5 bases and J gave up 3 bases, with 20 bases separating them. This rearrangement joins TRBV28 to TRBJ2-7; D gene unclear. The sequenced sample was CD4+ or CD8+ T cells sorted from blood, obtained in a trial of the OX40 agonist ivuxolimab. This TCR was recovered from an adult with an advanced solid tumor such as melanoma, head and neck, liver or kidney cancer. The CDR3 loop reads CASSPPHRVTDYEQYF. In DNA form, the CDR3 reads TGTGCCAGCAGTCCCCCTCACAGAGTCACCGACTACGAGCAGTACTTC.